The 4 T cell receptor beta chains in this list originate from one sample, sequenced in a study of breast tumors, draining lymph nodes, adjacent tissues. Breast cancer patients provided tissue from their axillary draining lymph nodes. MiXCR was run by TCRdb on the multiplex PCR reads, yielding one entry per CDR3 protein. The table records about 140,000 distinct CDR3 sequences, 20% to 25% of them present only once. The sequenced sample consisted of axillary lymph node tissue. These receptors all come from a female donor with breast cancer. Some clones in this sample may be carry-over from other donors' samples.

This sequence joins TRBV5-1 and TRBJ2-3; D is uncertain. The CDR3 loop spans 15 amino acids. Trimming cost V 4 bases and J 1 base, with 13 bases left between them. Germline loops: CDR1 SGHRS, CDR2 YFSETQ. The CDR3 protein is CASSLRSRGTDTQYF. In DNA, the CDR3 is TGCGCCAGCAGCCTCCGATCACGGGGCACAGATACGCAGTATTTT.

A word on this clonotype: This may be a read error, as it is one base from a much larger clone. The rearrangement joins TRBV30 to TRBJ2-7, with a weak D call TRBD2 (7 bases). Trimming removed 0 bases at V and 2 bases at J, with 20 bases between. The CDR3 consists of 17 residues. Germline CDR1 is GTSNPN and CDR2 is SVGIG (reference sequence). The CDR3 DNA reads as TGTGCCTGGAGTGTCATGGGGGAGGGGGACAAGGCCTACGAGCAGTACTTC. It translates to CAWSVMGEGDKAYEQYF.

In regard to this clonotype: This may arise from a read error, as a much more abundant clone is one base away. The chain uses TRBV7-9 and TRBJ1-3; D is uncertain. The V and J ends lost 1 base and 9 bases respectively, with 16 bases between them. Germline-derived CDR1 and CDR2 are SEHNR and FQNEAQ (reference sequence). This CDR3 spans 15 amino acids. CDR3 DNA sequence: TGTGCCAGCAGCTTAGGGCTAGAGCCCAGAAGCACCATATATTTT. Its translation: CASSLGLEPRSTIYF.

This clonotype was counted at least ten times. The rearrangement uses TRBV7-9 and TRBJ1-4, with D possibly TRBD1 on 6 matching bases. Germline lookup yields CDR1 SEHNR and CDR2 FQNEAQ (reference sequence). This CDR3 region has 14 residues. Between the trimmed V and J ends, which lost 1 base and 7 bases, there was a span of 10 bases. The CDR3 loop reads CASSLDRVGEKLFF. CDR3 coding DNA: TGTGCCAGCAGCTTAGACAGGGTGGGTGAAAAACTGTTTTTT.